This T cell receptor beta chain emerged from a study of shared clonotypes between healthy human individuals. Using immunoSEQ multiplex PCR, the repertoire was profiled, and TCRdb retains in-frame clones only, with some absent. The sample records around 690,000 clones, about nine tenths being singletons. CDR1 and CDR2 from the germline V gene are MNHNS and SASEGT. This CDR3 contains 17 residues. V lost 1 base to trimming and J lost 0 bases, with 15 bases between them. The chain uses TRBV6-1 and TRBJ1-1, with no clear D. This clonotype was sampled from a man younger than 35 in good health. Some clones in this sample may be carry-over from other donors' samples. Sequencing was done on a sample of memory CD8+ T cells from PBMCs. Noted subset: CD45RO+ cells pooled with CCR7-negative TemRA cells. CDR3 sequence: CASSEVDTVQMNTEAFF. CDR3 sequence (DNA): TGTGCCAGCAGTGAAGTAGACACTGTACAGATGAACACTGAAGCTTTCTTT.